The TCR beta chain under discussion was sequenced for a study of T cells in Graves' hyperthyroidism and ophthalmopathy. Those with hyperthyroidism were 18 to 65 years old, newly diagnosed, and ill for under 2 months. Pregnant or lactating patients were excluded, as were those with uncontrolled infection or other autoimmune disease. PBMCs came from 9 to 10 ml fresh peripheral blood. This clonotype was seen ten or more times. TCR beta CDR3 regions were amplified from RNA transcripts. HTBI primers drove first-round RT-PCR of the TCR CDR3. TCRdb passed the multiplex PCR reads through MiXCR, listing each CDR3 protein once. The table shows 600,000 to 750,000 distinct CDR3 sequences, with approximately 15% occurring only once. V was pared by 7 bases and J by 5 bases, with 11 bases between. Germline-derived CDR1 and CDR2 are MNHNS and SASEGT. The CDR3 is made up of 12 amino acids.

The source is a middle-aged man with Graves' hyperthyroidism. The rearrangement links TRBV6-1 to TRBJ2-5; D gene uncertain. The sequencing sample was made of blood. The DNA for the CDR3 is TGTGCCAGCAATATGTTCCTCGAGACCCAGTACTTC. Translating it yields CASNMFLETQYF.